The 11 T cell receptor beta chains presented below share a single source sample, sequenced in a study of PD-1 blockade in classical Hodgkin lymphoma. As for time point: newly diagnosed, previously untreated cHL patient sample. Profiled with immunoSEQ multiplex PCR; TCRdb holds only in-frame clones, not every one. Of approximately 70,000 clones listed, about 93% are singletons. Sample: peripheral blood mononuclear cells (PBMCs). Receptors were obtained from a human donor with classical Hodgkin lymphoma.

This sequence joins TRBV19 and TRBJ1-5; D gene ambiguous. Trimming pared 3 bases from V and 2 bases from J, leaving 8 bases between. The germline V gene encodes CDR1 LNHDA and CDR2 SQIVND (reference sequence). This CDR3 spans 14 amino acids. CDR3 sequence: CASSIQSGNQPQHF. The CDR3 region has the DNA TGTGCCAGTAGTATCCAGAGTGGCAATCAGCCCCAGCATTTT.

J is TRBJ2-3 and V is TRBV5-1; 7 bases are shared with TRBD2. There are 13 residues in the CDR3. Trimming at V came to 4 bases and at J to 2 bases, leaving 1 base not matched to a gene. Germline CDR1 reads SGHRS; CDR2 reads YFSETQ. CDR3 in amino acids: CASSRDYTDTQYF. DNA of the CDR3: TGCGCCAGCAGCCGGGACTACACAGATACGCAGTATTTT.

This chain connects TRBV5-1 to TRBJ2-2, with 10 bases aligning to TRBD1. The CDR3 consists of 16 residues. V lost 0 bases to trimming and J lost 3 bases; unmatched junction nucleotides: 2. Germline values: CDR1 SGHRS, CDR2 YFSETQ. CDR3 loop: CASSLAGTGDTGELFF. CDR3 nucleotide sequence: TGCGCCAGCAGCTTGGCCGGGACAGGGGACACCGGGGAGCTGTTTTTT.

The chain is built from TRBV5-6 and TRBJ2-1; TRBD1 matches at 8 bases. CDR1 and CDR2 (germline): SGHDT, YYEEEE. After removal of 4 bases from V and 6 bases from J, the junction contained 3 bases not matched to a gene. The CDR3 consists of 13 residues. CDR3 in amino acids: CASSNTGGNEQFF. The CDR3 region has the DNA TGTGCCAGCAGCAACACAGGGGGCAATGAGCAGTTCTTC.

J is TRBJ2-7 and V is TRBV7-9; the D gene could be TRBD1 or TRBD2 (6 bases each). CDR1 is SEHNR and CDR2 is FQNEAQ in the germline V gene (reference sequence). V was pared by 8 bases and J by 5 bases, with 7 bases between. CDR3 length: 10 residues. The CDR3 is CASGGHEQYF. The CDR3 nucleotides read TGTGCCAGCGGGGGGCACGAGCAGTACTTC.

This clone was counted between two and nine times. V usage is TRBV19 and J usage is TRBJ2-7; either TRBD1 or TRBD2 may supply D (7 bases each). Deletions cut 5 bases from V and 7 bases from J, with 18 bases between. The CDR3 is 14 amino acids. The V gene's germline CDR1 is LNHDA and CDR2 SQIVND (reference sequence). This CDR3 reads CASSLQGRVGEQYF. The CDR3 DNA follows: TGTGCCAGTAGTTTACAGGGGAGGGTTGGTGAGCAGTACTTC.

The V gene is TRBV7-8, the J gene TRBJ2-3; 8 bases are shared with TRBD2. Trimming took 7 bases from V and 3 from J; bases not matched to a gene: 9. CDR3 length: 15 amino acids. Germline V gene sequence: CDR1 SGHVS, CDR2 FQNEAQ. The CDR3 nucleotides read TGTGCCAGCACCCTTACGGGGGGGGAAACAGATACGCAGTATTTT. Its translation is CASTLTGGETDTQYF.

This clone has a single count. CDR3 loop: CASSPAGGGTGELFF. The CDR3 DNA is TGTGCCAGCTCACCGGCGGGAGGTGGAACCGGGGAGCTGTTTTTT. The chain combines TRBV18 with TRBJ2-2; 8 nucleotides line up with TRBD2. The CDR3 consists of 15 residues. Trimming cost V 3 bases and J 5 bases; bases outside gene matches: 5. From germline, CDR1 is KGHSH and CDR2 LQKENI.

J is TRBJ1-2 and V is TRBV11-2; a possible D gene is TRBD1 (5 bases). With 6 bases removed from V and 3 bases from J, the gap between germline ends came to 23 bases. CDR1 and CDR2 from the germline V gene are SGHAT and FQNNGV. The CDR3 contains 17 residues. CDR3 nucleotides: TGTGCCAGCAGGTCCGGTAGGGGATCGGGAAAGGACTATGGCTACACCTTC. As protein: CASRSGRGSGKDYGYTF.

The CDR3: CASASRGTEAFF. CDR3 coding DNA: TGTGCCAGTGCTAGTAGGGGCACTGAAGCTTTCTTT. The gene calls are TRBV6-5 and TRBJ1-1, with a tentative D call TRBD1 (5 bases). Trimming took off 9 bases at V and 4 bases at J, with 12 bases between the two ends. The germline gives CDR1 MNHEY, CDR2 SVGAGI. CDR3 length: 12 residues.

The V call is TRBV7-8, the J call TRBJ2-3; possibly TRBD2 for D (5 bases). Germline CDR1 and CDR2: SGHVS and FQNEAQ. The ends were cut back, 1 base at V and 3 bases at J, with 11 bases in the middle. The length of the CDR3 is 15 residues. CDR3 sequence: CASSLDGLATDTQYF. The CDR3 coding sequence is TGTGCCAGCAGCTTAGATGGACTCGCGACAGATACGCAGTATTTT.